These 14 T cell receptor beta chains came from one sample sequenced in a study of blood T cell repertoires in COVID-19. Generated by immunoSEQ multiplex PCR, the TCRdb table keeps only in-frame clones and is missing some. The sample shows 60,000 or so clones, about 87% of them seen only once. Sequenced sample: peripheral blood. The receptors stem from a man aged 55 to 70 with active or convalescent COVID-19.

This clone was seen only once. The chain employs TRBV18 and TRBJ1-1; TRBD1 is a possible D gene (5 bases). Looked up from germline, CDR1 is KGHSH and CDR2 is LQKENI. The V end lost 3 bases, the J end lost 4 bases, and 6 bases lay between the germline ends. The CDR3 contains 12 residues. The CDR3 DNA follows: TGTGCCAGCTCACCCCAGGGCACTGAAGCTTTCTTT. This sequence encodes CASSPQGTEAFF. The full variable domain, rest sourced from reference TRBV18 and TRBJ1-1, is NAGVMQNPRHLVRRRGQEARLRCSPMKGHSHVYWYRQLPEEGLKFMVYLQKENIIDESGMPKERFSAEFPKEGPSILRIQQVVRGDSAAYFCASSPQGTEAFFGQGTRLTVV.

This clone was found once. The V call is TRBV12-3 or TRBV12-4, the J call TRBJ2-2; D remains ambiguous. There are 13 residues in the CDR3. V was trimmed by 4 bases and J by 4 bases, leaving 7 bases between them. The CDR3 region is CASSSQVTGELFF. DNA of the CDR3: TGTGCCAGCAGTTCGCAGGTCACCGGGGAGCTGTTTTTT.

The CDR3 sequence: CASGPRLAGGTPTDTQYF. The CDR3 DNA follows: TGTGCTAGTGGTCCCCGACTAGCGGGGGGTACCCCCACAGATACGCAGTATTTT. The gene calls are TRBV12-5 and TRBJ2-3, with TRBD2 matching over 13 bases. The CDR3 runs 18 residues. The germline V gene encodes CDR1 LGHNT and CDR2 FRNRAP. V gave up 5 bases and J gave up 2 bases; unmatched junction bases: 10.

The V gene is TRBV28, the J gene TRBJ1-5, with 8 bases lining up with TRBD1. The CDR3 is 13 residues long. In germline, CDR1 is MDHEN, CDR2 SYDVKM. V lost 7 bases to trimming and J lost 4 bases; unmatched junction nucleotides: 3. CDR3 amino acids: CASTRQGNQPQHF. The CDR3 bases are TGTGCCAGCACCCGACAGGGGAATCAGCCCCAGCATTTT.

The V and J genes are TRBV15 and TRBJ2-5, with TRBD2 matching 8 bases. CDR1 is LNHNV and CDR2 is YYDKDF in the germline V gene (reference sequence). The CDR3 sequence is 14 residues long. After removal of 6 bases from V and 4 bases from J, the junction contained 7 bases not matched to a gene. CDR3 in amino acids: CATSPAGDGETQYF. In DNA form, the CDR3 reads TGTGCCACCAGTCCAGCGGGAGATGGAGAGACCCAGTACTTC.

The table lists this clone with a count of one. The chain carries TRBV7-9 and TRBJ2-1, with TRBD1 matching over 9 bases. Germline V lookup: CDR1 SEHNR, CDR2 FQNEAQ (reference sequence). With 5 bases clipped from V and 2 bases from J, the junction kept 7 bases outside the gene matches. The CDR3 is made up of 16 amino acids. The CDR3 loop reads CASSTGQGRAYNEQFF. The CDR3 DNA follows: TGTGCCAGCAGCACGGGACAGGGTAGGGCCTACAATGAGCAGTTCTTC. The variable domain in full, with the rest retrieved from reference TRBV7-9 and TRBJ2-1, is DTGVSQNPRHKITKRGQNVTFRCDPISEHNRLYWYRQTLGQGPEFLTYFQNEAQLEKSRLLSDRFSAERPKGSFSTLEIQRTEQGDSAMYLCASSTGQGRAYNEQFFGPGTRLTVL.

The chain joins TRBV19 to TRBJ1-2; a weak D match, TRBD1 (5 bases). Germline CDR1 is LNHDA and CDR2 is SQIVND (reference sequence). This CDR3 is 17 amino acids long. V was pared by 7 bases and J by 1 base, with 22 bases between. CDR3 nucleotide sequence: TGTGCCAGTACAGGGCCAGCACAAGATTGGGATAACTATGGCTACACCTTC. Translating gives CASTGPAQDWDNYGYTF.

The CDR3 region is CASSQVGRGPVYNEQFF. CDR3 nucleotides: TGCGCCAGCAGCCAAGTAGGGCGGGGGCCGGTGTACAATGAGCAGTTCTTC. The chain carries TRBV4-1 and TRBJ2-1; a weak D match, TRBD2 (7 bases). Germline V gene lookup returns CDR1 MGHRA and CDR2 YSYEKL. Trimming cost V 1 base and J 4 bases, with 17 bases left between them. CDR3 length: 17 residues.

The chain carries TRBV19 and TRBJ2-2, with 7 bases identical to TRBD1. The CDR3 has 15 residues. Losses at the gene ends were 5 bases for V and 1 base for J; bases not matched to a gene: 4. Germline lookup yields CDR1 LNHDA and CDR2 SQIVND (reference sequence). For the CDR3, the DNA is TGTGCCAGTAGTCCACAGGGGCAGAACACCGGGGAGCTGTTTTTT. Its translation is CASSPQGQNTGELFF.

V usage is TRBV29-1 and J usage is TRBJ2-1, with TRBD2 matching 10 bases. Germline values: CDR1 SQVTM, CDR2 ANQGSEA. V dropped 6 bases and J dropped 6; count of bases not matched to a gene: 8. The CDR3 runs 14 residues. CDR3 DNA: TGCAGCGTCGAATTAGCGGGGGGAGGCAATGAGCAGTTCTTC. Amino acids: CSVELAGGGNEQFF.

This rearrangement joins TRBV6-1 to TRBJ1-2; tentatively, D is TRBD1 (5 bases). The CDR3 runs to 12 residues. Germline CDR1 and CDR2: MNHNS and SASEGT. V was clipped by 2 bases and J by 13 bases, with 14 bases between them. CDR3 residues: CASSESYPGGTF. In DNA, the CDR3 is TGTGCCAGCAGTGAATCCTACCCCGGGGGCACCTTC.

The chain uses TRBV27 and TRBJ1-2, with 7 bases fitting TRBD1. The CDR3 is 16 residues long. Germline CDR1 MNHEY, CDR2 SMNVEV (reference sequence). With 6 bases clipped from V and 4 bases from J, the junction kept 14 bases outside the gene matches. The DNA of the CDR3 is TGTGCCAGCAGCCAGGGGGGACTAGGGGGTCGCTATGGCTACACCTTC. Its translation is CASSQGGLGGRYGYTF.

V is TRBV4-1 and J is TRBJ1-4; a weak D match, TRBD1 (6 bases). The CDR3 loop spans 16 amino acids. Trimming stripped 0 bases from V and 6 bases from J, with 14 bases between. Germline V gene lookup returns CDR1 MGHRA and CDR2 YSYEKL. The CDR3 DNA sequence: TGCGCCAGCAGCCAAGAAGGTTGGACAGTGTATGAAAAACTGTTTTTT. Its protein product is CASSQEGWTVYEKLFF.

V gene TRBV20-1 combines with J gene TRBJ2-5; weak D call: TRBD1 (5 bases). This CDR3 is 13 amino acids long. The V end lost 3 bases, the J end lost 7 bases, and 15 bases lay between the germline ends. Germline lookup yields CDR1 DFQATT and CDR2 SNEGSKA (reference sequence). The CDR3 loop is CSASSASTGTQYF. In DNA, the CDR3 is TGCAGTGCTAGTTCGGCCAGTACAGGGACCCAGTACTTC.